The entry below describes one TCR beta chain. This entry belongs to a study of blood T cell repertoires in COVID-19. Study as a whole: Specimens from acute and convalescent COVID-19 originated in the United States, Italy and Spain. The analysed material was cDNA or gDNA that came from T cells, B-cell-depleted T cells, or PBMCs.

The protocol was immunoSEQ multiplex PCR, while the TCRdb copy is restricted to in-frame clones and leaves out a portion. The table lists 65,000 to 70,000 clones, approximately 92% of them singletons. V lost 3 bases and J 7 bases, leaving 10 bases between the germline ends. The CDR3 extends over 14 amino acids. CDR1 is MDHEN and CDR2 is SYDVKM in the germline V gene. The origin of this receptor is a human donor with active COVID-19. The donor label of this sample is uncertain. The chain uses TRBV28 and TRBJ1-6; D call uncertain. The specimen sequenced was peripheral blood. The CDR3 DNA reads TGTGCCAGCAGTTTGACTCCCGCCAATTCACCCCTCCACTTT. Translated, it gives CASSLTPANSPLHF.